Following are 30 T cell receptor beta chains from one sample sequenced in a study of shared clonotypes between healthy human individuals. Libraries were prepared by immunoSEQ multiplex PCR; TCRdb keeps only in-frame clonotypes and omits some of them. The repertoire holds about 2.4 million clones, with 80% to 95% as singletons. The specimen was naive CD4+ T cells from PBMCs. This sample's subset: CD45RA+ positively selected. The receptors were sampled from a man aged 18 to 29 in good health. Some clones in this sample may be carry-over from other donors' samples.

With respect to this clone: The sample contains more than one DNA sequence encoding this CDR3. The chain is built from TRBV5-1 and TRBJ2-3; D is perhaps TRBD2 (5 bases). This CDR3 spans 14 amino acids. V lost 0 bases and J lost 5, with 10 bases in between. Looked up from germline, CDR1 is SGHRS and CDR2 is YFSETQ. CDR3 sequence reads: CASSLGGSGDTQYF. DNA for the CDR3: TGCGCCAGCAGCTTGGGAGGGAGTGGAGATACGCAGTATTTT.

The J gene is TRBJ1-2, the V gene TRBV5-6; 7 positions match TRBD1. The CDR3 spans 13 residues. The V gene end was trimmed by 3 bases and the J gene end by 4 bases; junction bases not matched to a gene: 3. Germline-derived CDR1 and CDR2 are SGHDT and YYEEEE. In nucleotides, the CDR3 is TGTGCCAGCAGCTCGCAGGGGGTCTATGGCTACACCTTC. This codes for CASSSQGVYGYTF.

The chain employs TRBV7-2 and TRBJ2-7; no clear D. Germline V lookup: CDR1 SGHTA, CDR2 FQGNSA. This CDR3 has 15 residues. Trimming cost V 1 base and J 2 bases, with 12 bases left between them. The CDR3 DNA is TGTGCCAGCAGCTTAGTGTTGGGCAGAACCTACGAGCAGTACTTC. Translation gives CASSLVLGRTYEQYF.

The DNA for the CDR3 is TGTGCCTGGAGTCGCGGGAGCTCCTACGAGCAGTACTTC. Its protein is CAWSRGSSYEQYF. This chain links TRBV30 with TRBJ2-7; TRBD2 aligns across 7 bases. In germline, CDR1 is GTSNPN, CDR2 SVGIG (reference sequence). This CDR3 has 13 residues. The J segment lost 0 bases and the V segment lost 2 bases, leaving 1 base of the junction unmatched.

The rearrangement links TRBV5-1 to TRBJ1-1; D ambiguous. V dropped 1 base and J dropped 7 bases, with 17 bases sitting between them. This CDR3 region has 15 residues. Per the germline V gene, CDR1 is SGHRS and CDR2 is YFSETQ. The CDR3, as DNA: TGCGCCAGCAGCTTGTCACCCCAATTGACGGATGAAGCTTTCTTT. This sequence encodes CASSLSPQLTDEAFF.

V usage is TRBV28 and J usage is TRBJ1-5, with a tentative D call TRBD1 (5 bases). There are 17 residues in the CDR3. The V end was cut by 3 bases, the J end by 6 bases, with 21 bases between. Germline V gene data show CDR1 as MDHEN and CDR2 as SYDVKM. Here the CDR3 reads CASSFGVLGAPGQPQHF. In DNA form, the CDR3 reads TGTGCCAGCAGTTTCGGGGTCTTAGGGGCGCCCGGTCAGCCCCAGCATTTT.

The chain joins TRBV30 to TRBJ1-4; 8 bases align to TRBD1. CDR1 and CDR2 (germline): GTSNPN, SVGIG (reference sequence). Trimming cost V 0 bases and J 7 bases; bases outside gene matches: 4. This CDR3 is 14 amino acids long. Here the CDR3 DNA reads TGTGCCTGGAGTGTATCAGGGGGCGGTGAAAAACTGTTTTTT. It encodes CAWSVSGGGEKLFF.

The chain recombines TRBV7-2 with TRBJ2-7; 10 nucleotides align to TRBD2. Germline CDR1 and CDR2: SGHTA and FQGNSA. The ends lost 5 bases at V and 9 bases at J; junction bases unmatched: 7. The CDR3 runs to 13 residues. For the CDR3, the DNA is TGTGCCAGCAGCCCTAGCGGGAGCAATGGGCAGTACTTC. Amino acids: CASSPSGSNGQYF.

The V gene is TRBV6-5, the J gene TRBJ2-2; D call uncertain. With 0 bases removed from V and 8 bases from J, the gap between germline ends came to 16 bases. The CDR3 totals 16 residues. The germline V gene encodes CDR1 MNHEY and CDR2 SVGAGI. In DNA form, the CDR3 reads TGTGCCAGCAGTTACTCCATCGGGCTCCTACGGGGGGAGCTGTTTTTT. Amino acids: CASSYSIGLLRGELFF.

The rearrangement uses TRBV6-5 and TRBJ1-1; TRBD1 aligns across 7 bases. The CDR3 spans 14 residues. Germline assignment: CDR1 MNHEY and CDR2 SVGAGI. V lost 6 bases and J lost 7; bases outside the gene matches: 11. The CDR3 DNA is TGTGCCAGCAGACCCGGACAGGCACTGCGTGAAGCTTTCTTT. This codes for CASRPGQALREAFF.

This chain connects TRBV7-2 to TRBJ2-1; possibly TRBD2 for D (5 bases). V lost 3 bases to trimming and J lost 7 bases, with 10 bases between them. Germline CDR1 reads SGHTA; CDR2 reads FQGNSA. The CDR3 runs 13 residues. As DNA, the CDR3 is TGTGCCAGCAGCTTTCGGGAATTGAATGAGCAGTTCTTC. Encoded protein: CASSFRELNEQFF.

The genes are TRBV28 and TRBJ2-7; possibly TRBD1 for D (8 bases). This CDR3 has 14 residues. The germline V gene encodes CDR1 MDHEN and CDR2 SYDVKM. The V gene lost 5 bases and the J gene lost 7 bases, with 18 bases spanning the gap. The CDR3 region is CASSTGQGGEEQYF. The DNA for the CDR3 is TGTGCCAGCAGTACCGGACAGGGAGGGGAAGAGCAGTACTTC. The complete variable domain, with remaining parts taken from reference TRBV28 and TRBJ2-7, reads DVKVTQSSRYLVKRTGEKVFLECVQDMDHENMFWYRQDPGLGLRLIYFSYDVKMKEKGDIPEGYSVSREKKERFSLILESASTNQTSMYLCASSTGQGGEEQYFGPGTRLTVT.

The chain links TRBV18 to TRBJ2-4; D possibly matches TRBD1 or TRBD2 (5 bases each). The V end was cut by 6 bases, the J end by 0 bases, with 24 bases between. The CDR3 loop spans 19 amino acids. Per the germline V gene, CDR1 is KGHSH and CDR2 is LQKENI. The CDR3: CASSLGMGEGILAKNIQYF. Written as DNA, the CDR3 is TGTGCCAGCTCCCTAGGTATGGGGGAAGGAATACTAGCCAAAAACATTCAGTACTTC.

This clone came up a few times. The chain couples TRBV27 to TRBJ1-1; 7 nucleotides agree with TRBD1. The V gene end was trimmed by 3 bases and the J gene end by 3 bases; junction bases not matched to a gene: 10. This CDR3 has 16 amino acids. The germline V gene has CDR1 MNHEY and CDR2 SMNVEV (reference sequence). For the CDR3, the DNA is TGTGCCAGCAGTTTCCGGGTAAAGGGGGCGTACACTGAAGCTTTCTTT. It codes for CASSFRVKGAYTEAFF.

V is TRBV27 and J is TRBJ2-1; TRBD1 agrees at 10 bases. V lost 5 bases and J lost 6; bases outside the gene matches: 7. The CDR3 has 15 amino acids. The germline CDR1 and CDR2 sequences are MNHEY and SMNVEV (reference sequence). This chain's CDR3 is CASSAFRDRGNEQFF. The CDR3, as DNA: TGTGCCAGCAGTGCCTTCCGGGACAGGGGCAATGAGCAGTTCTTC.

The V gene is TRBV29-1, the J gene TRBJ1-5; tentative D call: TRBD1 (5 bases). Germline V gives CDR1 SQVTM, CDR2 ANQGSEA. V was trimmed by 5 bases and J by 2 bases, leaving 13 bases between them. The CDR3 is 14 amino acids. The CDR3 here is CSVQGIGGNQPQHF. The CDR3 DNA sequence: TGCAGCGTTCAGGGAATCGGCGGCAATCAGCCCCAGCATTTT. Using reference TRBV29-1 and TRBJ1-5 for the parts outside the CDR3, the full variable domain is SAVISQKPSRDICQRGTSLTIQCQVDSQVTMMFWYRQQPGQSLTLIATANQGSEATYESGFVIDKFPISRPNLTFSTLTVSNMSPEDSSIYLCSVQGIGGNQPQHFGDGTRLSIL.

The genes are TRBV14 and TRBJ2-1, with D perhaps TRBD1 (5 bases). The CDR3 covers 13 residues. Germline CDR1 reads SGHDN; CDR2 reads FVKESK. Trimming removed 4 bases at V and 6 bases at J, with 10 bases between. For the CDR3, the DNA is TGTGCCAGCAGCCGGGTCAGGGCCAATGAGCAGTTCTTC. It specifies CASSRVRANEQFF.

The chain combines TRBV30 with TRBJ2-7; D uncertain. This CDR3 is 11 amino acids long. V lost 4 bases, J lost 5 bases, and 9 bases lay in between. Looked up from germline, CDR1 is GTSNPN and CDR2 is SVGIG (reference sequence). CDR3 protein: CAWKSSHEQYF. In DNA, the CDR3 is TGTGCCTGGAAAAGTAGCCACGAGCAGTACTTC. The whole variable domain, remainder taken from reference TRBV30 and TRBJ2-7, is SQTIHQWPATLVQPVGSPLSLECTVEGTSNPNLYWYRQAAGRGLQLLFYSVGIGQISSEVPQNLSASRPQDRQFILSSKKLLLSDSGFYLCAWKSSHEQYFGPGTRLTVT.

This clone has only one observation. CDR3 nucleotides: TGTGCCAGCAGCATATTAGCGGACTATTCCTACGAGCAGTACTTC. It yields the protein CASSILADYSYEQYF. The chain combines TRBV7-9 with TRBJ2-7; D perhaps matches TRBD2 (6 bases). The CDR3 is 15 amino acids. Germline V lookup: CDR1 SEHNR, CDR2 FQNEAQ (reference sequence). V was pared by 5 bases and J by 1 base, with 15 bases between.

This clone appeared once. CDR3 sequence (DNA): TGTGCCAGCAGGGAACACGGGGGGCGCTTCTACGAGCAGTACTTC. Translating gives CASREHGGRFYEQYF. V and J are TRBV28 and TRBJ2-7; tentative D call: TRBD2 (7 bases). The V and J ends lost 6 bases and 3 bases respectively, with 18 bases between them. The CDR3 consists of 15 residues. Germline CDR1 MDHEN, CDR2 SYDVKM.

The chain has TRBV6-9 and TRBJ1-4, with D maybe TRBD1 (6 bases). Per germline, CDR1 MNHGY and CDR2 SVAAGI. Trimming left V 6 bases short and J 7 bases short, with 27 bases between. The CDR3 has 18 amino acids. In nucleotides, the CDR3 is TGTGCCAGCAGACTAAAGCGAGATCGAGGGGGGATCGGTGAAAAACTGTTTTTT. Its translation: CASRLKRDRGGIGEKLFF.

The chain uses TRBV9 and TRBJ1-2, with 7 bases fitting TRBD1. J was trimmed by 1 base and V by 0 bases; bases with no gene match: 15. The CDR3 extends over 19 amino acids. Germline-derived CDR1 and CDR2 are SGDLS and YYNGEE. The CDR3 region has the DNA TGTGCCAGCAGCGTAGGTTGGGGGCAGGGGGAAGACGGTAACTATGGCTACACCTTC. Residues: CASSVGWGQGEDGNYGYTF.

The chain has TRBV5-1 and TRBJ1-4; D not resolved. V gave up 7 bases and J gave up 5 bases, with 21 bases separating them. The length of the CDR3 is 16 residues. Germline CDR1 is SGHRS and CDR2 is YFSETQ. CDR3 DNA sequence: TGCGCCAGCGCTCGCTCCCTTGCTCCCATGAATGAAAAACTGTTTTTT. Encoded protein: CASARSLAPMNEKLFF.

V is TRBV14 and J is TRBJ1-4, with D unclear. The V gene lost 4 bases and the J gene lost 0 bases, with 12 bases spanning the gap. This CDR3 is built from 16 residues. Germline V gene lookup returns CDR1 SGHDN and CDR2 FVKESK. CDR3 bases: TGTGCCAGCAGCCCCCTGGGGAGGGCAACTAATGAAAAACTGTTTTTT. Protein: CASSPLGRATNEKLFF.

The J gene is TRBJ1-2, the V gene TRBV5-1; TRBD1 is a possible D gene (6 bases). The CDR3 length is 13 residues. The germline V gene has CDR1 SGHRS and CDR2 YFSETQ. V lost 0 bases and J 5 bases, leaving 8 bases between the germline ends. The CDR3: CASSLEGHYGYTF. The CDR3 DNA follows: TGCGCCAGCAGCTTGGAGGGACATTATGGCTACACCTTC.

This clone appeared a single time. This chain links TRBV4-3 with TRBJ2-1; 11 bases are a match to TRBD1. CDR1 is LGHNA and CDR2 is YSLEER in the germline V gene. The CDR3 runs 16 residues. The V and J ends lost 0 bases and 7 bases, in that order; junction bases with no gene match: 5. Written as DNA, the CDR3 is TGCGCCAGCAGCCAAGACCGGGACAGGGGGTTTAATGAGCAGTTCTTC. Translation gives CASSQDRDRGFNEQFF.

The genes are TRBV6-1 and TRBJ1-2; a weak D match, TRBD1 (5 bases). The germline V gene has CDR1 MNHNS and CDR2 SASEGT. CDR3 size: 13 residues. The V end was cut by 8 bases, the J end by 7 bases, with 17 bases between. The CDR3 loop reads CASRGDRAFGYTF. The CDR3 DNA sequence: TGTGCCAGCCGCGGGGACCGTGCGTTTGGCTACACCTTC.

The genes are TRBV10-1 and TRBJ1-5; the match to TRBD1 covers 8 bases. The CDR3 totals 16 residues. The junction had 10 bases not matched to a gene; V was cut back by 7 bases and J by 2 bases. The germline CDR1 and CDR2 sequences are WNHNN and SYGVQD (reference sequence). As DNA, the CDR3 is TGCGCCAGCACTAAGCGCAGGGGGCCGGGCAATCAGCCCCAGCATTTT. It codes for CASTKRRGPGNQPQHF.

This clone was counted between two and nine times. Within the sample, other DNA sequences also encode this same CDR3. This chain links TRBV2 with TRBJ2-7; TRBD1 might be the D (6 bases). Trimming removed 2 bases from V and 0 bases from J, with 8 bases in between. Germline lookup yields CDR1 SNHLY and CDR2 FYNNEI. The CDR3 is 14 residues long. CDR3 region: CASSEQGTSYEQYF. CDR3 DNA: TGTGCCAGCAGTGAACAGGGGACCTCCTACGAGCAGTACTTC.

The CDR3 loop is CASSAGSGRAGNTIYF. The CDR3 region has the DNA TGTGCCAGCAGCGCCGGGTCCGGCAGGGCTGGAAACACCATATATTTT. The rearrangement uses TRBV5-8 and TRBJ1-3; possible D gene TRBD1, 5 bases. In germline, CDR1 is SGHTS, CDR2 YDEGEE. This CDR3 comprises 16 residues. Between the trimmed V and J ends, which lost 4 bases and 2 bases, there was a span of 16 bases.